This entry features one TCR beta chain sequence. Its antigen is unidentified. V was trimmed by 1 base and J by 4 bases, leaving 7 bases between them. The CDR3 spans 13 residues. CDR1 is SNHLY and CDR2 is FYNNEI in the germline V gene. TCRdb reprocessed the 5' RACE reads with MiXCR, giving one entry per CDR3 protein. Here the sample spans roughly 190,000 distinct CDR3 sequences, more than 25% being singletons. This entry is derived from a study of T-cell memory formation after mild COVID-19. The overall study: Among the donors, TCR clusters were largely specific to each donor.

Findings of the study overall: Cross-reactive memory seemingly joined, as some responding clones were found in pre-infection memory.

This TCR came from an adult woman who had mild COVID-19 (a few samples of this study predate the infection). Cell type and time point are not known. Sequenced: PBMCs or a T cell subset sorted from them (not recorded which). V usage is TRBV2 and J usage is TRBJ1-2; D not resolved. In DNA form, the CDR3 reads TGTGCCAGCAGTGAAGGGGCAGCCTATGGCTACACCTTC. Translating it yields CASSEGAAYGYTF.